This is a list of T cell receptor beta chains from one sample in a study of blood T cell repertoires in COVID-19. Assay used: immunoSEQ multiplex PCR; TCRdb lists only in-frame clones, some missing. This sample has about 400,000 clones, with more than 70% found just once. Sequencing was performed on PBMCs or T cells enriched from blood (not recorded which). These receptors all come from a man aged 40-49 years in a cohort exposed to, infected with or recovered from COVID-19 (not recorded which). Each CDR3 is given with its conserved first and last residue. The D gene is left open where the match is weak. A clone size is listed for some rows: how often the clone was seen (once, few, many), or a class if it is expanded.

CDR3 protein	D gene	clone size	V gene	J gene
CASSRYRGGDTQYF	TRBD1	NA	TRBV11-2	TRBJ2-3
CASSQEQGAPGGELFF	TRBD1	NA	TRBV4-2	TRBJ2-2
CASSEFVTGRQPQHF	NA	NA	TRBV2	TRBJ1-5
CASSPDSSGNQPQHF	NA	once	TRBV7-9	TRBJ1-5
CASSLERGLGTQYF	NA	NA	TRBV11-2	TRBJ2-5
CASSLSWTGGNEQFF	TRBD1	NA	TRBV11-3	TRBJ2-1
CATSRDQASGSRQETQYF	TRBD2	NA	TRBV15	TRBJ2-5
CASSLRRNQPQHF	NA	NA	TRBV19	TRBJ1-5
CASSVEERKRDDFYEQYF	TRBD2	NA	TRBV9	TRBJ2-7
CASSFEGLRRAFF	NA	few	TRBV6-5	TRBJ1-1
CASSFRLAGVLGTDTQYF	TRBD2	NA	TRBV28	TRBJ2-3
CASSQEPRKPNEKLFF	NA	NA	TRBV3-1/TRBV3-2	TRBJ1-4
CSVETRGEKLFF	NA	NA	TRBV29-1	TRBJ1-4
CASSRTQGTNYGYTF	NA	NA	TRBV5-5	TRBJ1-2
CASSLAAGSSTDTQYF	NA	NA	TRBV5-1	TRBJ2-3
CASSQVYGSQDTQYF	NA	few	TRBV6-4	TRBJ2-3
CASRIQGRDGYTF	TRBD1	NA	TRBV28	TRBJ1-2
CASSGGVGREWPTGELFF	TRBD2	NA	TRBV2	TRBJ2-2
CASSPLTGSYNEQFF	NA	NA	TRBV9	TRBJ2-1
CASSQPQWGRAGGHNEQFF	TRBD2	few	TRBV4-1	TRBJ2-1
CASSPLPGQHKKGYGYTF	TRBD1	NA	TRBV5-1	TRBJ1-2
CASSQERGLGNTEAFF	TRBD1	NA	TRBV4-1	TRBJ1-1
CASGAVTGYTF	NA	NA	TRBV12-5	TRBJ1-2
CASSYSGATQYF	NA	once	TRBV6-5	TRBJ2-5
CASSESTAGRATEAFF	NA	NA	TRBV10-1	TRBJ1-1
CASSLTTGVTGETQYF	TRBD1	NA	TRBV5-1	TRBJ2-5
CASSQDYRLRAFF	NA	NA	TRBV3-1/TRBV3-2	TRBJ1-1
CASSQVPGQGTGELFF	TRBD1	NA	TRBV4-1	TRBJ2-2
CATSSLAGRLFF	NA	NA	TRBV15	TRBJ1-4
CAWSVGGELFF	NA	few	TRBV30	TRBJ1-4
CASSRRGQGVTEAFF	TRBD1	NA	TRBV7-2	TRBJ1-1
CASSEGRVNQPQHF	NA	once	TRBV6-1	TRBJ1-5
CASSRGQDFNSPLHF	TRBD1	NA	TRBV5-4	TRBJ1-6
CASSPRDRGTYEQYF	TRBD1	NA	TRBV7-9	TRBJ2-7
CASSPPPRTNEQYF	NA	NA	TRBV28	TRBJ2-7
CATSDLPGGRQETQYF	TRBD1	few	TRBV24-1	TRBJ2-5
CASSSIGGVRHTDTQYF	NA	NA	TRBV5-1	TRBJ2-3
CASSSGAAKGQYF	NA	NA	TRBV28	TRBJ2-7
CASSQLSLHQETQYF	NA	once	TRBV14	TRBJ2-5
CASSVEASGRQHTGELFF	TRBD2	NA	TRBV9	TRBJ2-2
CASSLWGLAGGGETQYF	TRBD2	NA	TRBV5-4	TRBJ2-5
CASSYRGQGITGELFF	TRBD1	NA	TRBV11-3	TRBJ2-2
CASSTTLAGRTYEQYF	TRBD2	NA	TRBV19	TRBJ2-7
CASSGGRGYQPQHF	NA	NA	TRBV2	TRBJ1-5
CASSDSSSGRYYEQYF	TRBD2	NA	TRBV6-4	TRBJ2-7
CAIKEAGAFYGYTF	NA	once	TRBV10-3	TRBJ1-2
CASKGQAPRSTGELFF	TRBD1	NA	TRBV2	TRBJ2-2
CASSQNTDTQYF	NA	NA	TRBV2	TRBJ2-3